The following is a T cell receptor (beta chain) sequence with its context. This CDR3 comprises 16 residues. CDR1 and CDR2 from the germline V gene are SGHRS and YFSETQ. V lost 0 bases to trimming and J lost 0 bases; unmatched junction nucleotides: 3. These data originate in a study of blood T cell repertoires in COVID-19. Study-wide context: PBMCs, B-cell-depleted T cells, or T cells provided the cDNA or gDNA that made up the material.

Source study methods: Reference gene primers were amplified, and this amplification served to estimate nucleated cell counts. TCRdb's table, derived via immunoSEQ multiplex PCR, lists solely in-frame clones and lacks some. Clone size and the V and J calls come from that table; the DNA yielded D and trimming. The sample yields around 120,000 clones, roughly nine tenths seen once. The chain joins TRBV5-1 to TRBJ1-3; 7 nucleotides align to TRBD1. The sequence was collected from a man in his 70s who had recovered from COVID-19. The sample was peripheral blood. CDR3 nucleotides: TGCGCCAGCAGCTTGGCTGGGACAGACTCTGGAAACACCATATATTTT. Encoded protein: CASSLAGTDSGNTIYF. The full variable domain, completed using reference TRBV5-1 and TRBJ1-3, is KAGVTQTPRYLIKTRGQQVTLSCSPISGHRSVSWYQQTPGQGLQFLFEYFSETQRNKGNFPGRFSGRQFSNSRSEMNVSTLELGDSALYLCASSLAGTDSGNTIYFGEGSWLTVV.